These T cell receptor beta chains were read from a single sample in a study of identical twins. TCRdb re-derived calls from the 5' RACE reads in MiXCR, one entry per CDR3 protein. The sample contains about 700,000 distinct CDR3 sequences, 8.6% of which appear only once. A further study also used this sample, focusing on yellow fever vaccine responses in identical twins.

Sequenced input: PBMCs. The receptors were sampled from a woman younger than 30 in good health. Each CDR3 is given with its conserved first and last residue. Fields, in order: D gene, J gene, V gene, clone size, CDR3 protein, CDR3 DNA. A D gene is named only where the DNA matches it firmly. Clone size is stated in some rows and not others, as once, few, many or a class when expanded.

TRBD1 | TRBJ2-5 | TRBV6-1 | . | CASSTGTGVETQYF | TGTGCCAGCAGTACCGGGACAGGGGTTGAGACCCAGTACTTC
. | TRBJ2-7 | TRBV20-1 | many | CSARRQDYEQYF | TGCAGTGCTAGAAGGCAGGACTACGAGCAGTACTTC
. | TRBJ1-6 | TRBV7-9 | . | CASSPSGGNSPLHF | TGTGCCAGCAGCCCTAGTGGGGGTAATTCACCCCTCCACTTT
. | TRBJ2-7 | TRBV7-6 | . | CASSSLDREGREQYF | TGTGCCAGCAGCTCCCTTGACAGGGAGGGAAGGGAGCAGTACTTC
TRBD1 | TRBJ2-1 | TRBV5-5 | many | CASSRTGGMYNEQFF | TGTGCCAGCAGCAGGACAGGGGGCATGTACAATGAGCAGTTCTTC
. | TRBJ2-5 | TRBV29-1 | many | CSFDHGIQETQYF | TGCAGCTTTGATCATGGGATACAAGAGACCCAGTACTTC
. | TRBJ1-2 | TRBV27 | . | CASSHSPSTGFGPGYTF | TGTGCCAGCAGTCATTCGCCCTCGACAGGTTTCGGACCCGGCTACACCTTC
TRBD1 | TRBJ1-1 | TRBV20-1 | . | CSASTGGITEAFF | TGCAGTGCTAGTACAGGGGGGATTACTGAAGCTTTCTTT
. | TRBJ2-3 | TRBV9 | few | CASSVEGRGSNTDTQYF | TGTGCCAGCAGCGTAGAGGGTCGCGGCTCGAACACAGATACGCAGTATTTT
. | TRBJ2-1 | TRBV5-8 | few | CASSLIRGGEQFF | TGTGCCAGCAGCTTGATCAGGGGAGGTGAGCAGTTCTTC
. | TRBJ2-3 | TRBV4-2 | . | CASSLPSSDTQYF | TGTGCCAGCAGCCTCCCTTCTTCAGATACGCAGTATTTT
TRBD2 | TRBJ2-7 | TRBV28 | few | CASSPGLAGELYEQYF | TGTGCCAGCAGCCCCGGACTAGCGGGAGAATTATACGAGCAGTACTTC
TRBD1 | TRBJ1-6 | TRBV20-1 | . | CSARVRLRQGASNSPLHF | TGCAGTGCTAGAGTGAGGTTGAGGCAGGGGGCTTCAAATTCACCCCTCCACTTT
. | TRBJ2-1 | TRBV6-2/TRBV6-3 | . | CASSYVPRGFEQFF | TGTGCCAGCAGTTACGTTCCGCGGGGCTTTGAGCAGTTCTTC
. | TRBJ2-1 | TRBV5-6 | many | CASSFGVGAYNEQFF | TGTGCCAGCAGCTTTGGGGTGGGCGCCTACAATGAGCAGTTCTTC
. | TRBJ1-4 | TRBV9 | . | CASSGSGANEKLFF | TGTGCCAGCAGCGGGAGCGGGGCTAATGAAAAACTGTTTTTT
. | TRBJ1-4 | TRBV4-3 | . | CASSQDMGRGEKLFF | TGCGCCAGCAGCCAAGATATGGGACGAGGCGAAAAACTGTTTTTT
TRBD1 | TRBJ2-5 | TRBV4-2 | . | CASSQEGDRGRRETQYF | TGTGCCAGCAGCCAAGAGGGAGACAGGGGGCGCCGGGAGACCCAGTACTTC
. | TRBJ2-5 | TRBV5-1 | many | CASSFGRSGVQETQYF | TGCGCCAGCAGTTTCGGCCGATCAGGGGTCCAAGAGACCCAGTACTTC
TRBD1 | TRBJ2-7 | TRBV15 | few | CATSRDGPGQGVSYEQYF | TGTGCCACCAGCAGAGATGGGCCTGGACAGGGGGTCTCCTACGAGCAGTACTTC
. | TRBJ2-1 | TRBV6-5 | . | CASSFWDSYNEQFF | TGTGCCAGCAGTTTTTGGGACTCCTACAATGAGCAGTTCTTC
. | TRBJ2-5 | TRBV12-3/TRBV12-4 | few | CASRQAGAGETQYF | TGTGCCAGCCGGCAGGCGGGGGCGGGCGAGACCCAGTACTTC
TRBD2 | TRBJ2-1 | TRBV15 | . | CATSRDSLAGVNEQFF | TGTGCGACCAGCAGAGATAGCCTAGCGGGAGTCAATGAGCAGTTCTTC
. | TRBJ2-7 | TRBV10-3 | . | CAISESVGGYEQYF | TGTGCCATCAGTGAGTCGGTAGGGGGCTACGAGCAGTACTTC
. | TRBJ2-5 | TRBV20-1 | . | CSARDSVAGQETQYF | TGCAGTGCTAGAGATTCTGTGGCAGGCCAAGAGACCCAGTACTTC
TRBD1 | TRBJ2-6 | TRBV12-3/TRBV12-4 | . | CTSSLVRDRTFSGANVLTF | TGTACCAGCAGTTTAGTCCGGGACAGAACTTTCTCTGGGGCCAACGTCCTGACTTTC
. | TRBJ1-1 | TRBV7-9 | . | CASSSRDIEAFF | TGTGCCAGCAGCTCCAGGGACATTGAAGCTTTCTTT
TRBD2 | TRBJ2-1 | TRBV7-6 | . | CASSLTQSGSLSPSYNEQFF | TGTGCCAGCAGCCTGACCCAGAGCGGGAGTTTAAGCCCCTCCTACAATGAGCAGTTCTTC
. | TRBJ2-2 | TRBV2 | many | CASSVDRNTGELFF | TGTGCCAGCAGTGTAGACAGGAACACCGGGGAGCTGTTTTTT
. | TRBJ2-3 | TRBV6-5 | . | CASSFRQGTDTQYF | TGTGCCAGCAGTTTCCGACAGGGCACAGATACGCAGTATTTT
TRBD1 | TRBJ2-1 | TRBV10-3 | few | CAISDSRQGSYSDNEQFF | TGTGCCATCAGTGACTCTCGACAGGGTTCATATTCGGACAATGAGCAGTTCTTC
. | TRBJ2-3 | TRBV5-1 | many | CASSKPGDTQYF | TGCGCCAGCAGCAAACCGGGAGATACGCAGTATTTT
TRBD2 | TRBJ2-3 | TRBV7-2 | . | CASSSNLAGGPGTQYF | TGTGCCAGCAGCTCGAACCTAGCGGGAGGGCCGGGTACGCAGTATTTT
. | TRBJ2-5 | TRBV27 | many | CASSLSAVETQYF | TGTGCCAGCAGTTTATCGGCAGTAGAGACCCAGTACTTC
TRBD2 | TRBJ2-3 | TRBV11-2 | many | CASSLDGTSAVGTDTQYF | TGTGCCAGCAGCTTAGATGGGACTAGCGCCGTCGGCACAGATACGCAGTATTTT
TRBD1 | TRBJ1-4 | TRBV29-1 | few | CSAGQAVTNEKLFF | TGCAGCGCGGGACAGGCGGTAACTAATGAAAAACTGTTTTTT
. | TRBJ1-4 | TRBV5-1 | many | CASSFEWPSNEKLFF | TGCGCCAGCAGCTTCGAATGGCCTTCTAATGAAAAACTGTTTTTT
TRBD2 | TRBJ2-7 | TRBV28 | . | CASSLIQHKGLDTYEQYF | TGTGCCAGCAGTTTGATCCAGCATAAGGGACTAGACACCTACGAGCAGTACTTC
. | TRBJ2-5 | TRBV4-3 | many | CASSQERAFQETQYF | TGCGCCAGCAGCCAAGAACGGGCTTTCCAAGAGACCCAGTACTTC
. | TRBJ1-1 | TRBV15 | . | CAASRGGEGSKAFF | TGTGCCGCCAGCAGGGGTGGAGAGGGGAGTAAAGCTTTCTTT
TRBD2 | TRBJ2-4 | TRBV20-1 | . | CSASTSTRRGGIQYF | TGCAGTGCATCGACTAGCACGCGACGCGGTGGCATTCAGTACTTC